The 19 T cell receptor beta chains given below trace back to one sample, sequenced in a study of T cells in Graves' hyperthyroidism and ophthalmopathy. RNA transcripts yielded amplified TCR beta CDR3 regions. HTBI primers were employed in a first-round RT-PCR of the TCR CDR3. TCRdb recomputed calls from the multiplex PCR reads with MiXCR, one row per CDR3 protein. The sample consists of 660,000 or so distinct CDR3 sequences, over 40% of them appearing once. The sequencing input was peripheral blood or thyroid tissue (not recorded which). These receptors were collected from an adult man with Graves' disease, either hyperthyroidism or ophthalmopathy (not recorded which).

This clonotype has ten or more counts. The gene calls are TRBV24-1 and TRBJ2-5; tentative D call: TRBD2 (5 bases). The V gene's germline CDR1 is KGHDR and CDR2 SFDVKD. V gave up 2 bases and J gave up 5 bases, with 11 bases separating them. The CDR3 contains 14 residues. The CDR3 here is CATSDSRRVETQYF. Here the CDR3 DNA reads TGTGCCACCAGTGATTCCCGGCGGGTGGAGACCCAGTACTTC.

This clonotype was recorded at least ten times. The V gene is TRBV20-1, the J gene TRBJ1-3; D possibly corresponds to TRBD1 (6 bases). Trimming pared 5 bases from V and 4 bases from J, leaving 12 bases between. Germline assignment: CDR1 DFQATT and CDR2 SNEGSKA (reference sequence). This CDR3 spans 13 amino acids. The CDR3 sequence is CSASPTGGNTIYF. The CDR3 DNA reads TGCAGTGCTTCCCCGACAGGAGGAAACACCATATATTTT.

This clonotype was seen just once. The chain employs TRBV29-1 and TRBJ2-7, with D perhaps assigned TRBD1 or TRBD2 (5 bases each). Germline V CDR1 and CDR2: SQVTM, ANQGSEA. There are 10 residues in the CDR3. Trimming shortened V by 8 bases and J by 5 bases, and 10 bases separated the two germline ends. In nucleotides, the CDR3 is TGCAGCTGCAGGGAGAACGAGCAGTACTTC. It codes for CSCRENEQYF.

V and J are TRBV12-3 or TRBV12-4 and TRBJ1-2; D remains ambiguous. This CDR3 is 13 amino acids long. V dropped 0 bases and J dropped 8 bases, with 10 bases sitting between them. The CDR3 DNA sequence: TGTGCCAGCAGTTTAGCGCTTGTGCGAGGCTACACCTTC. Translating gives CASSLALVRGYTF.

Comments on this clonotype: A clone one base away is much larger, so this may be a read error. V usage is TRBV7-2 and J usage is TRBJ1-2; D is undetermined. The CDR3 length is 13 residues. Germline lookup yields CDR1 SGHTA and CDR2 FQGNSA. The CDR3 DNA follows: TGTGCCACCAGTGATTTGGGTGGCCATGGCTGCACCTTC. Translated: CATSDLGGHGCTF.

This chain links TRBV20-1 with TRBJ2-7; tentative D call: TRBD1 (6 bases). Germline V lookup: CDR1 DFQATT, CDR2 SNEGSKA (reference sequence). CDR3 length equals 15 residues. The V and J ends lost 6 bases and 0 bases respectively, with 18 bases between them. The CDR3 nucleotides read TGCAGTGCCAGTAGTGGGGGCCCGGCCTCCTACGAGCAGTACTTC. Translation: CSASSGGPASYEQYF.

Worth noting for this clonotype: Possible read error: a much larger clone is one base away. The rearrangement uses TRBV11-3 and TRBJ2-6, with unresolved D. V was trimmed by 0 bases and J by 1 base, leaving 4 bases between them. Germline V CDR1 and CDR2: SGHNT, YENEEA. The length of the CDR3 is 15 residues. CDR3 in DNA: TGTGCCAGCAGCTTAGAAGTGTCTGGGGCCAACGTCCTGACTTTC. Translation: CASSLEVSGANVLTF.

The rearrangement joins TRBV5-6 to TRBJ1-6; 8 positions match TRBD1. CDR1 and CDR2 from the germline V gene are SGHDT and YYEEEE. The CDR3 is made up of 15 amino acids. Trimming took 4 bases from V and 9 from J; bases not matched to a gene: 9. The CDR3 region has the DNA TGTGCCAGCAGCCTAGGACAGGGTCAACGTTCACCCCTCCACTTT. Translated, it gives CASSLGQGQRSPLHF.

The genes are TRBV14 and TRBJ1-1; D is ambiguous. V was clipped by 0 bases and J by 5 bases, with 10 bases between them. The CDR3 runs to 14 residues. From germline, CDR1 is SGHDN and CDR2 FVKESK. In DNA, the CDR3 is TGTGCCAGCAGCCAAGATTATTGGGTAACTGAAGCTTTCTTT. Protein sequence: CASSQDYWVTEAFF.

The CDR3: CASSYPWLAGLTGELFF. The CDR3 DNA reads TGTGCCAGCAGTTACCCCTGGCTAGCGGGACTCACCGGGGAGCTGTTTTTT. The chain joins TRBV6-5 to TRBJ2-2; 9 bases map to TRBD2. The germline V gene has CDR1 MNHEY and CDR2 SVGAGI. The CDR3 covers 17 residues. J lost 4 bases, V lost 2 bases, and 8 bases had no gene match.

Many counts were recorded for this clonotype. The chain combines TRBV7-9 with TRBJ2-7, with 7 bases that match TRBD1. This CDR3 region has 14 residues. The ends lost 5 bases at V and 0 bases at J; junction bases unmatched: 4. Germline lookup yields CDR1 SEHNR and CDR2 FQNEAQ (reference sequence). DNA for the CDR3: TGTGCCAGCAGCCTCGGGACAGCCTCCTACGAGCAGTACTTC. This sequence encodes CASSLGTASYEQYF.

Only a few counts were recorded for this clonotype. The chain links TRBV6-5 to TRBJ2-7, with D perhaps matching TRBD2 (6 bases). V was pared by 0 bases and J by 4 bases, with 10 bases between. CDR3 length: 14 residues. Germline V gene data show CDR1 as MNHEY and CDR2 as SVGAGI. The CDR3 DNA follows: TGTGCCAGCAGTTACTCTGCGGGGCGGTACGAGCAGTACTTC. Translating it yields CASSYSAGRYEQYF.

Regarding this clonotype: The junction does not match germline at one end; this may be a read error. For the CDR3, the DNA is TGTGCCAGCAGTTACTTGGTACGGGGGCAAACTGAAGCTTTCTTT. This translates into CASSYLVRGQTEAFF. The chain is built from TRBV10-3 and TRBJ1-1; D possibly corresponds to TRBD1 (6 bases). The CDR3 contains 15 residues. The V gene's germline CDR1 is ENHRY and CDR2 SYGVKD.

The chain joins TRBV19 to TRBJ1-1; a possible D gene is TRBD1 (6 bases). The CDR3 sequence is 16 residues long. Trimming left V 4 bases short and J 0 bases short, with 15 bases between. The germline gives CDR1 LNHDA, CDR2 SQIVND (reference sequence). The CDR3, as DNA: TGTGCCAGTAGTACCCTCGGGGGGCAAATGAACACTGAAGCTTTCTTT. This encodes CASSTLGGQMNTEAFF.

Of note for this clonotype: A read error may be the cause here, since a much bigger clone is one base away. This chain connects TRBV7-9 to TRBJ2-7; 10 bases match TRBD2. The length of the CDR3 is 14 residues. From germline, CDR1 is SEHNR and CDR2 FQNEAQ (reference sequence). Trimming removed 8 bases from V and 5 bases from J; junction bases left unmatched: 9. The CDR3 bases are TGTGCCAGCGGCCCTAGCGGGAGCAACCACGAGCAGTACTTC. It encodes CASGPSGSNHEQYF.

The chain has TRBV2 and TRBJ2-5, with TRBD1 matching 10 bases. The germline gives CDR1 SNHLY, CDR2 FYNNEI. Germline trimming cut 6 bases from V and 7 bases from J; bases unmatched to any gene: 8. The CDR3 spans 14 residues. CDR3 bases: TGTGCCAGCAGCCCGACAGGACAGGGGGGGACCCAGTACTTC. Its translation is CASSPTGQGGTQYF.

V and J are TRBV27 and TRBJ1-6, with 7 bases lining up with TRBD1. The CDR3 contains 16 residues. Per germline, CDR1 MNHEY and CDR2 SMNVEV (reference sequence). V shed 1 base, J shed 9 bases, and the junction held 9 bases outside the gene matches. DNA for the CDR3: TGTGCCAGCAGTTTATTTGGGACAGTCTTAGGTTCACCCCTCCACTTT. Amino acid sequence: CASSLFGTVLGSPLHF.

This clonotype showed up just a few times. The J gene is TRBJ1-4, the V gene TRBV20-1; D gene uncertain. Trimming left V 3 bases short and J 0 bases short, with 11 bases between. This CDR3 spans 15 amino acids. Germline loops: CDR1 DFQATT, CDR2 SNEGSKA (reference sequence). The CDR3 region is CSASWGRATNEKLFF. Here the CDR3 DNA reads TGCAGTGCTAGTTGGGGAAGAGCAACTAATGAAAAACTGTTTTTT.

The V gene is TRBV20-1, the J gene TRBJ1-5; D unclear. Trimming stripped 3 bases from V and 4 bases from J, with 13 bases between. The CDR3 is 14 residues long. Germline values: CDR1 DFQATT, CDR2 SNEGSKA (reference sequence). CDR3 residues: CSARNFGFNQPQHF. For the CDR3, the DNA is TGCAGTGCTAGGAATTTCGGGTTTAATCAGCCCCAGCATTTT.